The rows below give T cell receptor beta chains drawn from one sample of a study of Graves' ophthalmopathy and Graves' hyperthyroidism. TCRdb fed the multiplex PCR reads into MiXCR, producing one record per CDR3 protein. The sample includes over a million distinct CDR3 sequences, about two fifths seen only once; the top ten take more than 9.5%. The sequenced sample consisted of peripheral blood or thyroid tissue (not recorded which). These receptors were obtained from an adult man with Graves' hyperthyroidism. The CDR3 runs from the conserved cysteine through the conserved F or W. A D gene is named only where the DNA matches it firmly. Only part of the rows carry a size: once, few, many, or a class if the clone is expanded.

V,J,D,size,DNA,CDR3
TRBV24-1,TRBJ2-5,-,-,TGTGCCACCAGCGACAGAAACCAAGAGACCCAGTACTTC,CATSDRNQETQYF
TRBV7-9,TRBJ2-5,-,many,TGTGCCAGCAGCCCCCGAAGTGGGCAGTACCAAGAGACCCAGTACTTC,CASSPRSGQYQETQYF
TRBV2,TRBJ2-5,-,many,TGTGCCAGCAGTGAATCCTTACTGCCTACCCAGTACTTC,CASSESLLPTQYF
TRBV29-1,TRBJ2-5,-,-,TGCAGCTTAGGAGGGGGGCTGGAGACCCAGTACTTC,CSLGGGLETQYF
TRBV20-1,TRBJ1-1,-,-,TGCAGTGTTAGAGACCAGGGGAAAGGGGTCGGGACTGAAGCTTTCTTT,CSVRDQGKGVGTEAFF
TRBV6-1,TRBJ2-7,-,few,TGTGCCAGCAGTGAACAGCCAACCTACGAGCAGTACTTC,CASSEQPTYEQYF
TRBV6-1,TRBJ1-5,-,-,TGTGCCAGCAGTGAAGGAGAAGGCGGTTATCAGCCCCAGCATTTT,CASSEGEGGYQPQHF
TRBV7-2,TRBJ1-2,-,many,TGTGCCAGCAGCCAATATACGAATAACTATGGCTACACCTTC,CASSQYTNNYGYTF
TRBV12-3/TRBV12-4,TRBJ2-5,TRBD2,-,TGTGCCAGCAGTTTTAGCCTAGCGGAAGAGACCCAGTACTTC,CASSFSLAEETQYF
TRBV10-2,TRBJ2-3,-,-,TGCGCCAGCACCCAGTTACCGGGAGCGGCAAACTTTAGCACAGATACGCAGTATTTT,CASTQLPGAANFSTDTQYF
TRBV11-2,TRBJ2-7,-,many,TGTGCCAGCAGCTTAGATATCGCAGGGGGGAGCGAGCAGTACTTC,CASSLDIAGGSEQYF
TRBV12-3/TRBV12-4,TRBJ2-3,-,-,TGTGCCAGCAGGTCGGAGGGAACAGATACGCAGTATTTT,CASRSEGTDTQYF
TRBV25-1,TRBJ2-7,-,-,TGTGCCAGCAGTTCGCACAGGGTGGCAGGAGCCGAGCAGTACTTC,CASSSHRVAGAEQYF
TRBV2,TRBJ2-5,TRBD1,few,TGTGCCGGCACCGGGACAGGGGAGGAGACCCAGTACTTC,CAGTGTGEETQYF
TRBV10-3,TRBJ1-2,TRBD1,many,TGTGCCATCAGTGATCGTTCAGGGGGCCACTATGGCTACACCTTC,CAISDRSGGHYGYTF
TRBV18,TRBJ1-2,TRBD1,-,TGTGCCAGCTTCGGGACAGGGAATCTCGACTATGGCTACACCTTC,CASFGTGNLDYGYTF
TRBV19,TRBJ1-2,-,-,TGTGCCAGTAGATCTACAGGGATTAACTATGGCTACGCCTTC,CASRSTGINYGYAF
TRBV10-3,TRBJ2-7,TRBD2,-,TGTGCCATGGGGAGGAGCGGGAAGACGTACGAGCAGTACTTC,CAMGRSGKTYEQYF
TRBV9,TRBJ1-1,TRBD1,-,TGTGCCAGCAGCGCCCCGGGACAGGGGATTGATACTGAAGCTTTCTTT,CASSAPGQGIDTEAFF
TRBV13,TRBJ1-1,-,-,TGTGCCAGCAGCTTAGGCCCTCTTAGGAGTAACACTGAAGCTTTCTTT,CASSLGPLRSNTEAFF
TRBV2,TRBJ1-1,-,-,TGTGCCAGCACCCTTTTGGCCGGTAACACTGAAGCTTTCTTT,CASTLLAGNTEAFF
TRBV6-5,TRBJ1-2,-,-,TGTGCCAGCAGTTACTCTCGGGGATCTGACTATGGCTACACCTTC,CASSYSRGSDYGYTF
TRBV9,TRBJ1-1,TRBD1,-,TGTGCCAGCAGCAGCCGGGACAGGGCGATCACTGAAGCTTTCTTT,CASSSRDRAITEAFF
TRBV9,TRBJ2-7,-,-,TGTGCCAGCAGCGCAGGGGGGGGGGTTACATCCTACGAGCAGTACTTC,CASSAGGGVTSYEQYF
TRBV2,TRBJ2-7,-,many,TGTGCCAGCGGACCCCCTGGGTGGCAGTACTTC,CASGPPGWQYF
TRBV7-9,TRBJ1-2,-,many,TGTGCCAGCAGCTCGTCAGGGAACTATGGCTACACCTTC,CASSSSGNYGYTF
TRBV2,TRBJ2-5,-,few,TGTGCCAGCAGCCGCTCTCTAAGGATGCAAGAGACCCAGTACTTC,CASSRSLRMQETQYF
TRBV20-1,TRBJ2-2,-,many,TGCAGTGCTAGTAAGAACACCGGGGAGCTGTTTTTT,CSASKNTGELFF
TRBV6-5,TRBJ2-7,TRBD1,-,TGTGCCAGCAGTTACTCGGGACAGGGGAACTACGAGCAGTACTTC,CASSYSGQGNYEQYF
TRBV7-8,TRBJ1-1,-,-,TGTGCCAGCAGCCTAAATAGGGGGGCAGGAAACACTGAAGCTTTCTTT,CASSLNRGAGNTEAFF
TRBV2,TRBJ2-2,-,-,TGTGCCAGCAGCGGGACAAGGATTGCGAACACCGGGGAGCTGTTTTTT,CASSGTRIANTGELFF
TRBV24-1,TRBJ2-6,TRBD2,-,TGTGCCACCAGTGATGGGTCTAGCGGGAGGGCCAACGTCCTGACTTTC,CATSDGSSGRANVLTF
TRBV20-1,TRBJ2-7,-,many,TGCAGTGGGTCAAGTGGGGGGGCCCGTCAGTCCTACGAGCAGTACTTC,CSGSSGGARQSYEQYF
TRBV5-4,TRBJ1-5,-,-,TGTGCCAGAAGACCCGATCAGCCCCAGCATTTT,CARRPDQPQHF
TRBV2,TRBJ1-5,-,-,TGTGCCAGCAGTGAAGCCGAGAGCAATCAGCCCCAGCATTTT,CASSEAESNQPQHF
TRBV7-9,TRBJ1-2,-,-,TGTGCCAGCAGCCCAGACCTTGGGGGGGGCGGCTACACCTTC,CASSPDLGGGGYTF
TRBV5-5,TRBJ2-7,-,many,TGTGCCAGCAGCTTGGAGGACAACTCCTACGAGCAGTACTTC,CASSLEDNSYEQYF
TRBV6-5,TRBJ1-2,-,-,TGTGCCAGCAGTTACGCAGGGGACGGTCCTAACTATGGCTACACCTTC,CASSYAGDGPNYGYTF
TRBV5-1,TRBJ2-2,-,-,TGCGCCAGCAGCGAACCCCGGGGGCAGGGTACCGGGGAGCTGTTTTTT,CASSEPRGQGTGELFF
TRBV19,TRBJ1-5,-,many,TGTGCCAGTAGTGGGAGAGAGTGGGGCAATCAGCCCCAGCATTTT,CASSGREWGNQPQHF
TRBV28,TRBJ2-5,TRBD2,-,TGTGCCAGCGGGAGTGTCGGGAGGGGGACCCAGTACTTC,CASGSVGRGTQYF
TRBV7-2,TRBJ1-2,TRBD1,many,TGTGCCAGCAGCTTCAGACAGGGGGGGTATGGCTACACCTTC,CASSFRQGGYGYTF
TRBV14,TRBJ2-5,TRBD2,many,TGTGCCAGCAGCCCGCGACTAGCGGGGAATCCTGGGACCCAGTACTTC,CASSPRLAGNPGTQYF
TRBV12-3/TRBV12-4,TRBJ2-5,-,many,TGTGCCAGCAGTTTTTGGGGGGTTGAGACCCAGTACTTC,CASSFWGVETQYF
TRBV11-2,TRBJ2-7,-,-,TGTGCCAGCAGCTTACGACTCTGGAGTCTCGACGAGCAGTACTTC,CASSLRLWSLDEQYF
TRBV2,TRBJ1-2,-,-,TGTGCCAGCAGTGAACGAAACTATGGCTACACCTTC,CASSERNYGYTF
TRBV2,TRBJ2-6,TRBD1,few,TGTGCCAGCAGTCAATCACAGGGGGCTGGGGCCAACGTCCTGACTTTC,CASSQSQGAGANVLTF
TRBV24-1,TRBJ2-5,TRBD1,-,TGTGCCACCGCAACTCCCAGGGGGCTGGGAGAGACCCAGTACTTC,CATATPRGLGETQYF
TRBV19,TRBJ1-2,TRBD1,many,TGTGCCAGTAGACGGACAGGGTATGGCTACACCTTC,CASRRTGYGYTF
TRBV25-1,TRBJ2-7,-,many,TGTGCCAGCAGTGAAACCCGGGGGCAGGGCATCTACGAGCAGTACTTC,CASSETRGQGIYEQYF
TRBV4-3,TRBJ2-5,-,-,TGCGCCAGCAGCCCCGAGGCAGGGGGGCCGGGGGAGACCCAGTACTTC,CASSPEAGGPGETQYF
TRBV7-2,TRBJ2-7,-,-,TGTGCCAGCAGCCAAGAGTTGGGGGGGCAGGGCCACGAGCAGTACTTC,CASSQELGGQGHEQYF
TRBV4-3,TRBJ1-5,-,many,TGCGCCAGCAGCCAAGATACACAGATCAATCAGCCCCAGCATTTT,CASSQDTQINQPQHF